The entry that follows covers one T cell receptor (beta chain) sequence. Antigen unknown. Both 60 Vbeta primers and 13 Jbeta primers went into the PCR. Here immunoSEQ multiplex PCR was the method, and the copy in TCRdb shows in-frame clones only, minus some. Of approximately 180,000 clones in the sample, 75% to 85% were seen once. The V gene lost 7 bases and the J gene lost 3 bases, with 15 bases spanning the gap. This CDR3 has 14 residues. Germline V gives CDR1 LNHDA, CDR2 SQIVND (reference sequence). This entry is derived from a study of cytomegalovirus exposure and HLA in healthy donors. Study findings and constraints: Cytomegalovirus-associated TCR beta chains were listed, numbering some 180. Follow-up analysis later connected one missense variant in DCLRE1C with trimming of TCR beta V- and J-genes.

The chain joins TRBV19 to TRBJ1-1, with D maybe TRBD1 (6 bases). The sequenced sample was PBMCs. The TCR was taken from a young woman in good health and CMV-seropositive. CDR3 protein: CASTPLGQYTEAFF. As DNA, the CDR3 is TGTGCCAGTACCCCTCTCGGACAGTACACTGAAGCTTTCTTT.